Shown below are 27 T cell receptor beta chains from a single sample sequenced in a study of cytomegalovirus exposure and HLA in healthy donors. Primers: 60 Vbeta forward and 13 Jbeta reverse. Measured with immunoSEQ multiplex PCR; TCRdb has only the in-frame clones, and not every one. The profile covers some 140,000 clones, with about four fifths appearing a single time and around 5% taken by the ten largest. The material sequenced was PBMCs. All receptors derive from a man aged 25 to 40 in good health.

The chain couples TRBV28 to TRBJ1-6; 10 nucleotides line up with TRBD1. The CDR3 has 15 residues. CDR1 is MDHEN, CDR2 SYDVKM, per germline. The trim removed 5 bases at V and 10 bases at J, leaving 8 bases unmatched. The CDR3 coding sequence is TGTGCCAGCAGTCTACCGGGACAGGGGCAATCACCCCTCCACTTT. It translates to CASSLPGQGQSPLHF. Variable domain in full (rest from reference TRBV28 and TRBJ1-6): DVKVTQSSRYLVKRTGEKVFLECVQDMDHENMFWYRQDPGLGLRLIYFSYDVKMKEKGDIPEGYSVSREKKERFSLILESASTNQTSMYLCASSLPGQGQSPLHFGNGTRLTVT.

In this sample, this clone turned up once. The junction and the germline gene differ at one end; a read error may be behind it. The chain uses TRBV7-9 and TRBJ2-7, with a possible D match to TRBD2 (6 bases). Germline CDR1 reads SEHNR; CDR2 reads FQNEAQ (reference sequence). The CDR3 totals 15 residues. The CDR3 reads CSSSLARDASYEQYF. CDR3 DNA sequence: TGTTCCAGCAGCTTAGCGCGGGACGCGTCCTACGAGCAGTACTTC.

This sequence joins TRBV11-2 and TRBJ2-2; the match to TRBD2 covers 13 bases. Germline V gene sequence: CDR1 SGHAT, CDR2 FQNNGV. Trimming removed 6 bases from V and 7 bases from J; junction bases left unmatched: 8. The CDR3 has 16 amino acids. The CDR3 region is CASSSGTSGTFGELFF. In DNA form, the CDR3 reads TGTGCCAGCAGTTCCGGGACTAGCGGGACATTCGGGGAGCTGTTTTTT.

The chain joins TRBV7-6 to TRBJ2-3, with D unresolved. CDR1 and CDR2 from the germline V gene are SGHVS and FNYEAQ. The CDR3 runs to 11 residues. Trimming stripped 8 bases from V and 0 bases from J, with 3 bases between. The CDR3 nucleotides read TGTGCCAGCCGGAGCACAGATACGCAGTATTTT. Amino acids: CASRSTDTQYF.

The chain employs TRBV25-1 and TRBJ2-4, with a possible D match to TRBD1 (5 bases). Trimming removed 7 bases from V and 4 bases from J, with 11 bases in between. From germline, CDR1 is MGHDK and CDR2 SYGVNS. CDR3 length equals 13 residues. The CDR3 protein is CASMRQGKNIQYF. In DNA form, the CDR3 reads TGTGCCAGCATGAGGCAGGGAAAAAACATTCAGTACTTC.

The rearrangement links TRBV6-6 to TRBJ1-2, with D unresolved. Trimming left V 7 bases short and J 3 bases short, with 6 bases between. The V gene's germline CDR1 is MNHNY and CDR2 SVGAGI (reference sequence). The CDR3 covers 11 residues. CDR3 sequence reads: CASTGDYGYTF. In DNA, the CDR3 is TGTGCCAGCACCGGGGACTATGGCTACACCTTC.

This chain connects TRBV2 to TRBJ1-5, with TRBD1 matching over 10 bases. Germline V gives CDR1 SNHLY, CDR2 FYNNEI. V shed 8 bases, J shed 5 bases, and the junction held 3 bases outside the gene matches. The CDR3 spans 13 residues. The CDR3 DNA sequence: TGTGCCAGCGGCGGGACAGGGGATCAGCCCCAGCATTTT. Residues: CASGGTGDQPQHF.

This clone was recorded once. The V and J genes are TRBV6-1 and TRBJ2-1; 7 bases fit TRBD2. CDR1 and CDR2 (germline): MNHNS, SASEGT. There are 18 residues in the CDR3. V lost 1 base and J lost 1; bases outside the gene matches: 10. For the CDR3, the DNA is TGTGCCAGCAGTGAAGTAACGGGTAGCGGGCCGTCCTACAATGAGCAGTTCTTC. It is translated as CASSEVTGSGPSYNEQFF.

V usage is TRBV18 and J usage is TRBJ2-7, with 7 bases that match TRBD1. Germline-derived CDR1 and CDR2 are KGHSH and LQKENI. The CDR3 loop spans 14 amino acids. The trim removed 5 bases at V and 0 bases at J, leaving 4 bases unmatched. The DNA of the CDR3 is TGTGCCAGCTCAACAGGACAGGCCTCCTACGAGCAGTACTTC. Amino acids: CASSTGQASYEQYF. Full variable domain (missing parts from reference TRBV18 and TRBJ2-7): NAGVMQNPRHLVRRRGQEARLRCSPMKGHSHVYWYRQLPEEGLKFMVYLQKENIIDESGMPKERFSAEFPKEGPSILRIQQVVRGDSAAYFCASSTGQASYEQYFGPGTRLTVT.

This chain uses TRBV4-3 with TRBJ2-5; D remains ambiguous. CDR1 and CDR2 (germline): LGHNA, YSLEER. The CDR3 has 14 amino acids. Trimming shortened V by 4 bases and J by 5 bases, and 14 bases separated the two germline ends. The CDR3 spells CASSPNWNGETQYF. Here the CDR3 DNA reads TGCGCCAGCAGCCCAAACTGGAACGGGGAGACCCAGTACTTC.

This clone was seen only a few times. The chain employs TRBV28 and TRBJ2-7; 8 nucleotides match TRBD1. Germline assignment: CDR1 MDHEN and CDR2 SYDVKM. The CDR3 consists of 15 residues. The V gene end was trimmed by 3 bases and the J gene end by 1 base; junction bases not matched to a gene: 5. CDR3 DNA: TGTGCCAGCAGTTTGCGGACAGGGACATCCTACGAGCAGTACTTC. It yields the protein CASSLRTGTSYEQYF. Full variable domain (missing parts from reference TRBV28 and TRBJ2-7): DVKVTQSSRYLVKRTGEKVFLECVQDMDHENMFWYRQDPGLGLRLIYFSYDVKMKEKGDIPEGYSVSREKKERFSLILESASTNQTSMYLCASSLRTGTSYEQYFGPGTRLTVT.

A few counts support this clone. The J gene is TRBJ2-2, the V gene TRBV6-6; unclear D gene. V dropped 6 bases and J dropped 5 bases, with 7 bases sitting between them. Germline values: CDR1 MNHNY, CDR2 SVGAGI (reference sequence). CDR3 size: 12 residues. For the CDR3, the DNA is TGTGCCAGCAGAGTGGAGACCGGGGAGCTGTTTTTT. It specifies CASRVETGELFF.

The V and J genes are TRBV7-9 and TRBJ2-7; the match to TRBD2 covers 9 bases. CDR1 is SEHNR and CDR2 is FQNEAQ in the germline V gene (reference sequence). This CDR3 contains 15 residues. V shed 5 bases and J 4 bases; nucleotides not matched to a gene: 9. Here the CDR3 reads CASSPSGTSFYEQYF. In nucleotides, the CDR3 is TGTGCCAGCAGCCCTTCCGGGACTAGCTTTTACGAGCAGTACTTC.

The rearrangement links TRBV28 to TRBJ1-2, with a tentative D call TRBD1 (5 bases). There are 14 residues in the CDR3. In germline, CDR1 is MDHEN, CDR2 SYDVKM. Trimming cost V 8 bases and J 5 bases, with 18 bases left between them. This CDR3 is CASSLQGGNYGYTF. The CDR3 region has the DNA TGTGCCAGCTCCCTCCAGGGAGGGAATTATGGCTACACCTTC.

This clone was observed a handful of times. CDR3 region: CASSWVEQTNTGELFF. The CDR3 DNA sequence: TGTGCCAGCAGCTGGGTGGAACAGACGAACACCGGGGAGCTGTTTTTT. This chain uses TRBV7-2 with TRBJ2-2; D ambiguous. V shed 4 bases and J shed 0 bases, with 12 bases lying between them. Germline CDR1 is SGHTA and CDR2 is FQGNSA. The CDR3 is 16 amino acids.

The genes are TRBV19 and TRBJ2-5; 9 nucleotides line up with TRBD1. This CDR3 has 15 residues. V shed 5 bases and J 7 bases; nucleotides not matched to a gene: 11. The germline V gene has CDR1 LNHDA and CDR2 SQIVND (reference sequence). This CDR3 reads CASSALSGQGTTQYF. The CDR3 DNA follows: TGTGCCAGTAGTGCCCTATCCGGACAGGGGACGACCCAGTACTTC.

The chain uses TRBV30 and TRBJ1-2; D perhaps matches TRBD1 (5 bases). This CDR3 has 12 residues. With 1 base removed from V and 4 bases from J, the gap between germline ends came to 7 bases. CDR1 is GTSNPN, CDR2 SVGIG, per germline (reference sequence). In nucleotides, the CDR3 is TGTGCCTGGAGTGAGCAGGGCTATGGCTACACCTTC. Encoded protein: CAWSEQGYGYTF.

With respect to this clone: The junction differs from germline at one of its ends, possibly a read error. The chain uses TRBV7-9 and TRBJ1-1; 7 bases align to TRBD1. Germline values: CDR1 SEHNR, CDR2 FQNEAQ (reference sequence). The CDR3 contains 13 residues. The CDR3: CSSSQTGRTEAFF. Written as DNA, the CDR3 is TGTTCCAGCAGCCAGACAGGGAGAACTGAAGCTTTCTTT. Looking up the rest from reference TRBV7-9 and TRBJ1-1 gives the full variable domain: DTGVSQNPRHKITKRGQNVTFRCDPISEHNRLYWYRQTLGQGPEFLTYFQNEAQLEKSRLLSDRFSAERPKGSFSTLEIQRTEQGDSAMYLCSSSQTGRTEAFFGQGTRLTVV.

V is TRBV5-1 and J is TRBJ2-7, with D unclear. Germline CDR1 and CDR2: SGHRS and YFSETQ. Trimming removed 2 bases from V and 0 bases from J, with 9 bases in between. CDR3 size: 14 residues. The CDR3 loop reads CASSLTGFSYEQYF. The CDR3 coding sequence is TGCGCCAGCAGCTTAACCGGGTTCTCCTACGAGCAGTACTTC.

A few counts support this clone. V usage is TRBV4-2 and J usage is TRBJ1-6; no reliable D call. The CDR3 contains 16 residues. In germline, CDR1 is LGHNA, CDR2 YNFKEQ. V was shortened by 0 bases and J by 9 bases, with 15 bases between the two germline ends. The CDR3 reads CASSQDVEESGSPLHF. Written as DNA, the CDR3 is TGTGCCAGCAGCCAAGATGTGGAAGAATCGGGTTCACCCCTCCACTTT.

As to this clone: At one end, the junction sequence differs from germline, possibly due to a read error. The chain uses TRBV7-9 and TRBJ2-1, with D perhaps matching TRBD2 (5 bases). The germline V gene encodes CDR1 SEHNR and CDR2 FQNEAQ (reference sequence). This CDR3 spans 15 amino acids. This chain's CDR3 is CSSSQSALAYNEQFF. DNA for the CDR3: TGTTCCAGCAGCCAATCTGCACTAGCCTACAATGAGCAGTTCTTC.

The chain recombines TRBV4-1 with TRBJ2-2; TRBD2 matches at 11 bases. Looked up from germline, CDR1 is MGHRA and CDR2 is YSYEKL. CDR3 length: 15 residues. V lost 4 bases to trimming and J lost 6 bases; unmatched junction nucleotides: 4. This CDR3 reads CASSPQLAGAGELFF. The CDR3 DNA is TGCGCCAGCAGCCCACAACTAGCGGGAGCCGGGGAGCTGTTTTTT.

This sequence joins TRBV6-4 and TRBJ1-2; 8 nucleotides match TRBD1. This CDR3 contains 15 residues. V trimming: 3 bases; J trimming: 3 bases; junction bases outside the gene matches: 6. Germline CDR1 MRHNA, CDR2 SNTAGT. CDR3 protein: CASSDMAGGDYGYTF. CDR3 nucleotide sequence: TGTGCCAGCAGTGATATGGCAGGGGGCGACTATGGCTACACCTTC.

The gene calls are TRBV30 and TRBJ2-7; 11 bases line up with TRBD2. Germline CDR1 GTSNPN, CDR2 SVGIG (reference sequence). The CDR3 covers 14 residues. The V and J ends lost 5 bases and 3 bases, in that order; junction bases with no gene match: 6. The CDR3 DNA sequence: TGTGCCTGGCGGGGGGGACTAGCGGTCTACGAGCAGTACTTC. Translating it yields CAWRGGLAVYEQYF.

This chain connects TRBV11-2 to TRBJ2-5, with D uncertain. The germline V and J ends were trimmed by 1 base and 0 bases, with 6 bases remaining between them. Germline V gene sequence: CDR1 SGHAT, CDR2 FQNNGV. The CDR3 extends over 14 amino acids. CDR3 in DNA: TGTGCCAGCAGCTTAGGACTGTACCAAGAGACCCAGTACTTC. Translating gives CASSLGLYQETQYF.

J is TRBJ2-1 and V is TRBV5-4, with 9 positions matching TRBD1. Germline V gene lookup returns CDR1 SGHNT and CDR2 YYREEE (reference sequence). J lost 10 bases, V lost 4 bases, and 12 bases had no gene match. The CDR3 runs to 15 residues. The CDR3 region is CASSPTGQGAEEQFF. CDR3 DNA sequence: TGTGCCAGCAGCCCCACGGGACAGGGCGCTGAAGAGCAGTTCTTC.

This chain links TRBV2 with TRBJ2-7; the D is unclear. The CDR3 contains 13 residues. Germline values: CDR1 SNHLY, CDR2 FYNNEI. V shed 8 bases and J shed 1 base, with 12 bases lying between them. The CDR3 is CASESEVSYEQYF. In DNA form, the CDR3 reads TGTGCCAGCGAGAGCGAGGTTTCCTACGAGCAGTACTTC.